A single sample is the source of the 25 T cell receptor beta chains below, sequenced in a study of blood T cell repertoires in COVID-19. Libraries were prepared by immunoSEQ multiplex PCR; TCRdb keeps only in-frame clonotypes and omits some of them. The repertoire holds about 63,000 clones, with around 80% as singletons. Sequences were obtained from peripheral blood. The receptors were sampled from a human donor in a cohort sampled during active COVID-19.

The chain has TRBV12-3 or TRBV12-4 and TRBJ1-2; no definite D call. The CDR3 consists of 12 residues. Trimming shortened V by 5 bases and J by 4 bases, and 8 bases separated the two germline ends. The CDR3 DNA sequence: TGTGCCAGCAGTCTCGCGGGCTATGGCTACACCTTC. This gives the protein CASSLAGYGYTF.

CDR3 DNA: TGTGCCAGCAGCCGGGGGACTAGCGGGGGCACAGATACGCAGTATTTT. Its protein product is CASSRGTSGGTDTQYF. The rearrangement uses TRBV7-6 and TRBJ2-3; 13 bases are a match to TRBD2. V shed 5 bases, J shed 1 base, and the junction held 3 bases outside the gene matches. The CDR3 is 16 residues long. CDR1 is SGHVS and CDR2 is FNYEAQ in the germline V gene.

This clone was picked up a small number of times. The CDR3 reads CASSSSSGGTGELFF. The CDR3, as DNA: TGTGCCAGCAGTTCTAGTTCAGGAGGAACCGGGGAGCTGTTTTTT. The rearrangement uses TRBV7-3 and TRBJ2-2; D possibly corresponds to TRBD2 (5 bases). The CDR3 has 15 residues. CDR1 and CDR2 (germline): SGHTA, FQGTGA. Trimming left V 6 bases short and J 5 bases short, with 16 bases between.

This clone has more than one count but fewer than ten. At the DNA level, this CDR3 is encoded by other sequences in the same sample as well. CDR3 in DNA: TGCGCCAGCAGCTTGGAACAGGGGTATGGCTACACCTTC. This gives the protein CASSLEQGYGYTF. The J gene is TRBJ1-2, the V gene TRBV5-1; 7 positions match TRBD1. The CDR3 is 13 residues long. CDR1 is SGHRS, CDR2 YFSETQ, per germline. Trimming removed 0 bases from V and 5 bases from J; junction bases left unmatched: 1.

The chain links TRBV7-6 to TRBJ2-1, with a tentative D call TRBD1 (6 bases). The V end was cut by 2 bases, the J end by 0 bases, with 8 bases between. Germline V lookup: CDR1 SGHVS, CDR2 FNYEAQ. There are 15 residues in the CDR3. CDR3 sequence (DNA): TGTGCCAGCAGCTTACTGGACAGCTCCTACAATGAGCAGTTCTTC. Protein: CASSLLDSSYNEQFF.

The chain uses TRBV15 and TRBJ2-5, with 8 bases that match TRBD2. The CDR3 length is 17 residues. Trimming cost V 1 base and J 2 bases; bases outside gene matches: 9. Germline CDR1 and CDR2: LNHNV and YYDKDF (reference sequence). CDR3 in amino acids: CATSRGTSSGGQETQYF. CDR3 sequence (DNA): TGTGCCACCAGCAGAGGGACTAGCAGTGGGGGACAAGAGACCCAGTACTTC.

This clone was seen just once. The V and J genes are TRBV5-1 and TRBJ2-5; 10 bases match TRBD2. Trimming cost V 1 base and J 1 base; bases outside gene matches: 4. The CDR3 is 16 residues long. Germline values: CDR1 SGHRS, CDR2 YFSETQ. The CDR3 loop reads CASSLRTSGGQETQYF. Written as DNA, the CDR3 is TGCGCCAGCAGCTTGAGGACTAGCGGAGGCCAAGAGACCCAGTACTTC.

The J gene is TRBJ1-5, the V gene TRBV3-1 (or the pseudogene TRBV3-2); no clear D. The germline CDR1 and CDR2 sequences are LGHDT and YNNKEL (reference sequence). CDR3 length: 13 amino acids. Trimming took 5 bases from V and 3 from J, leaving 8 bases between them. DNA of the CDR3: TGTGCCAGCAGCGGTACACCCAATCAGCCCCAGCATTTT. Encoded protein: CASSGTPNQPQHF.

This chain uses TRBV9 with TRBJ2-7, with TRBD2 identical over 7 bases. Trimming took 4 bases from V and 6 from J; bases not matched to a gene: 10. This CDR3 has 14 residues. CDR1 SGDLS and CDR2 YYNGEE come from the germline V gene. CDR3 DNA sequence: TGTGCCAGCAGCCCGATTCTAACTAGCGCCGAGCAGTACTTC. Translating it yields CASSPILTSAEQYF.

The chain joins TRBV7-9 to TRBJ1-1; D uncertain. Trimming shortened V by 2 bases and J by 4 bases, and 11 bases separated the two germline ends. The CDR3 contains 14 residues. The germline gives CDR1 SEHNR, CDR2 FQNEAQ (reference sequence). The CDR3, as DNA: TGTGCCAGCAGCTTACATAGCCGAGGCACTGAAGCTTTCTTT. Amino acid sequence: CASSLHSRGTEAFF.

The chain carries TRBV7-8 and TRBJ1-2; D is possibly TRBD1 (6 bases). CDR3 length: 14 amino acids. V was clipped by 8 bases and J by 6 bases, with 19 bases between them. Germline V gene sequence: CDR1 SGHVS, CDR2 FQNEAQ. As DNA, the CDR3 is TGTGCCAGCCGACCCCAGGGGACGACGCATGGCTACACCTTC. As protein: CASRPQGTTHGYTF.

The rearrangement uses TRBV19 and TRBJ2-3, with 7 positions matching TRBD2. Germline-derived CDR1 and CDR2 are LNHDA and SQIVND (reference sequence). V lost 1 base, J lost 2 bases, and 3 bases stayed unmatched. The CDR3 sequence is 15 residues long. CDR3 in DNA: TGTGCCAGTAGTATAGGCAGCGGGACCACAGATACGCAGTATTTT. Its protein product is CASSIGSGTTDTQYF.

The sample holds a few counts of this clone. V gene TRBV27 combines with J gene TRBJ1-1, with 8 positions matching TRBD1. The CDR3 runs to 15 residues. The germline V gene encodes CDR1 MNHEY and CDR2 SMNVEV (reference sequence). V lost 6 bases and J lost 5; bases outside the gene matches: 11. The CDR3 sequence is CASSRLGTGATEAFF. CDR3 in DNA: TGTGCCAGCAGCCGACTGGGGACAGGCGCAACTGAAGCTTTCTTT.

The chain employs TRBV30 and TRBJ1-1; 7 bases fit TRBD1. After removal of 4 bases from V and 5 bases from J, the junction contained 10 bases not matched to a gene. This CDR3 comprises 14 residues. Germline assignment: CDR1 GTSNPN and CDR2 SVGIG (reference sequence). CDR3 DNA sequence: TGTGCCTGGAAATCGTTACAGGGGAGGACTGAAGCTTTCTTT. Translation: CAWKSLQGRTEAFF. Full variable domain (rest looked up from reference TRBV30 and TRBJ1-1): SQTIHQWPATLVQPVGSPLSLECTVEGTSNPNLYWYRQAAGRGLQLLFYSVGIGQISSEVPQNLSASRPQDRQFILSSKKLLLSDSGFYLCAWKSLQGRTEAFFGQGTRLTVV.

This clone was detected a few times. This chain connects TRBV29-1 to TRBJ2-1; TRBD2 agrees at 9 bases. Unmatched junction bases numbered 14, after V lost 6 bases and J lost 8 bases. The germline CDR1 and CDR2 sequences are SQVTM and ANQGSEA. CDR3 length equals 15 residues. The CDR3 reads CSVLPRAGGWDEQFF. The CDR3 DNA reads as TGCAGCGTCCTACCCCGCGCGGGAGGGTGGGATGAGCAGTTCTTC.

A word on this clone: One junction end disagrees with the germline gene, perhaps due to a read error. This chain links TRBV4-1 with TRBJ2-3; TRBD1 is a possible D gene (6 bases). Germline CDR1 MGHRA, CDR2 YSYEKL. The CDR3 consists of 13 residues. The CDR3 sequence: CASSQDQGFTPHF. CDR3 DNA: TGCGCCAGCAGCCAAGATCAGGGGTTCACCCCACATTTT.

The chain uses TRBV30 and TRBJ2-2, with D unresolved. The length of the CDR3 is 14 residues. V was pared by 4 bases and J by 0 bases, with 9 bases between. Germline V gene lookup returns CDR1 GTSNPN and CDR2 SVGIG (reference sequence). The CDR3 region has the DNA TGTGCCTGGACCCTGCGGTCGAACACCGGGGAGCTGTTTTTT. It yields the protein CAWTLRSNTGELFF.

The rearrangement links TRBV19 to TRBJ1-1, with D tentatively TRBD1 (6 bases). The germline V gene has CDR1 LNHDA and CDR2 SQIVND (reference sequence). V gave up 4 bases and J gave up 1 base, with 19 bases separating them. The CDR3 runs to 17 residues. CDR3 sequence: CASSNHLPGQTNTEAFF. The CDR3 DNA reads as TGTGCCAGTAGTAACCACCTCCCAGGACAGACGAACACTGAAGCTTTCTTT.

The CDR3 reads CARSSGLWSAGPCHFEQYF. CDR3 in DNA: TGTGCCAGAAGTTCGGGGCTATGGTCAGCGGGACCTTGCCACTTCGAGCAGTACTTC. The chain recombines TRBV5-3 with TRBJ2-7; 7 nucleotides align to TRBD2. TRBV5-3 is filed as an ORF, its function uncertain. Losses at the gene ends were 5 bases for V and 6 bases for J; bases not matched to a gene: 26. This CDR3 has 19 residues.

This clone came up many times. The V and J genes are TRBV11-2 and TRBJ1-2, with 8 bases matching TRBD1. From germline, CDR1 is SGHAT and CDR2 FQNNGV. Germline trimming cut 4 bases from V and 2 bases from J; bases unmatched to any gene: 3. The CDR3 length is 14 residues. This CDR3 is CASSSGTGNYGYTF. In DNA, the CDR3 is TGTGCCAGCAGCTCCGGGACAGGAAACTATGGCTACACCTTC.

The chain has TRBV7-2 and TRBJ1-2; TRBD1 is a possible D gene (5 bases). The CDR3 consists of 16 residues. The V gene lost 1 base and the J gene lost 3 bases, with 15 bases spanning the gap. Germline lookup yields CDR1 SGHTA and CDR2 FQGNSA. In DNA, the CDR3 is TGTGCCAGCAGCTTAGTCTATGCGGGGCAGGACTATGGCTACACCTTC. Translation: CASSLVYAGQDYGYTF.

The chain carries TRBV5-1 and TRBJ2-7, with a tentative D call TRBD2 (6 bases). Germline V gives CDR1 SGHRS, CDR2 YFSETQ. This CDR3 contains 13 residues. Trimming shortened V by 0 bases and J by 4 bases, and 8 bases separated the two germline ends. The CDR3 loop reads CASSLGGGYEQYF. CDR3 DNA sequence: TGCGCCAGCAGCTTGGGAGGAGGGTACGAGCAGTACTTC.

The gene calls are TRBV10-3 and TRBJ2-1; TRBD2 agrees at 9 bases. The junction had 3 bases not matched to a gene; V was cut back by 6 bases and J by 3 bases. CDR1 and CDR2 from the germline V gene are ENHRY and SYGVKD. The CDR3 length is 14 residues. The CDR3, as DNA: TGTGCCATCAGCCCGCGGGAGGGCTACAATGAGCAGTTCTTC. It codes for CAISPREGYNEQFF.

In its sample, this clone was seen once. The V call is TRBV14, the J call TRBJ2-7, with a possible D match to TRBD2 (5 bases). V lost 6 bases, J lost 3 bases, and 24 bases lay in between. The CDR3 sequence is 17 residues long. Germline V lookup: CDR1 SGHDN, CDR2 FVKESK. CDR3 in DNA: TGTGCCAGCAGTCCCCGAGGGAAGGGCAGACCCTACTACGAGCAGTACTTC. This sequence encodes CASSPRGKGRPYYEQYF.

V is TRBV15 and J is TRBJ2-5; 7 nucleotides match TRBD2. V dropped 0 bases and J dropped 5; count of bases not matched to a gene: 6. This CDR3 spans 15 amino acids. From germline, CDR1 is LNHNV and CDR2 YYDKDF (reference sequence). CDR3 loop: CATSRDLGEGETQYF. The CDR3 DNA reads TGTGCCACCAGCAGAGATTTGGGGGAGGGGGAGACCCAGTACTTC.